A selection of T cell receptor beta chains follows, all from one sample in a study of cytomegalovirus exposure and HLA in healthy donors. TCRdb keeps only in-frame clones here, not all; method: immunoSEQ multiplex PCR. This repertoire shows 95,000 to 100,000 clones, less than 80% found once; its top ten account for about 4.3%. Sequencing was carried out using PBMCs. These receptor sequences come from a man aged 40-50 years in good health and CMV-seronegative. Both conserved end residues are part of each CDR3. The order of the fields is D gene, V gene, clone size, J gene, CDR3 DNA, CDR3 protein. The D gene is left open where the match is weak. Size values are once, few and many counts, or a class for expanded clones, and some rows have none.

>TRBD1|TRBV7-9|once|TRBJ1-2
TGTGCCAGCAGCTTGGGACAGGGATTGGAGGAGAGCTATGGCTACACCTTC
CASSLGQGLEESYGYTF
>-|TRBV18|-|TRBJ2-3
TGTGCCAGCTCACCTGAAATCGGGACAGATACGCAGTATTTT
CASSPEIGTDTQYF
>-|TRBV6-1|-|TRBJ1-2
TGTGCCAGCAGTACAGCCTTGAACTATGGCTACACCTTC
CASSTALNYGYTF
>TRBD1|TRBV28|-|TRBJ1-1
TGTGCCAGCAAGACAGGGTCGCCTGAAGCTTTCTTT
CASKTGSPEAFF
>TRBD1|TRBV19|-|TRBJ2-1
TGTGCCAGTAGTATCCGGTGGGGACAGGGGGCCTACAATGAGCAGTTCTTC
CASSIRWGQGAYNEQFF
>-|TRBV7-9|-|TRBJ1-2
TGTGCCAGCAGCGAGTCTACCAGGGCTCAGGGCTATGGCTACACCTTC
CASSESTRAQGYGYTF
>-|TRBV6-6|-|TRBJ1-4
TGTGCCAGCAGTTACGGCCGTGAAAAACTGTTTTTT
CASSYGREKLFF
>TRBD1|TRBV2|-|TRBJ1-2
TGTGCCAGCAGTGAAGGTCTTGGACAGGGTAAACCTGGCTACACCTTC
CASSEGLGQGKPGYTF
>-|TRBV5-5|-|TRBJ1-2
TGTGCCAGCAGGGAGCAGCATAATCAAGTCTATGGCTACACCTTC
CASREQHNQVYGYTF
>TRBD1|TRBV29-1|few|TRBJ1-1
TGCAGCATCTTAAGACAGGGCGAAGCTTTCTTT
CSILRQGEAFF
>-|TRBV6-5|-|TRBJ2-3
TGTGCCAGCAGTTCCGAGGCGGGGATTGGCACAGATACGCAGTATTTT
CASSSEAGIGTDTQYF
>TRBD1|TRBV28|-|TRBJ2-1
TGTGCCAGCAGGTTACAGGGGCATGAGCAGTTCTTC
CASRLQGHEQFF
>-|TRBV7-2|-|TRBJ2-1
TGTGCCAGCAGCTTTACAGGGATGAATGAGCAGTTCTTC
CASSFTGMNEQFF
>TRBD1|TRBV7-9|few|TRBJ1-4
TGTGCCAGCAGCTTAGCAGGGGGCGGTGAAAAACTGTTTTTT
CASSLAGGGEKLFF
>-|TRBV4-2|few|TRBJ1-2
TGTGCCAGCGGAAGAGCCGGGGACTATGGCTACACCTTC
CASGRAGDYGYTF
>-|TRBV6-1|-|TRBJ2-3
TGTGCCAGCAGTGTCGGCCCGGGTGTAGATACGCAGTATTTT
CASSVGPGVDTQYF
>-|TRBV11-2|-|TRBJ1-6
TGTGCCAGCAGCTTAGATCCGGGGGTTTCACCCCTCCACTTT
CASSLDPGVSPLHF
>-|TRBV11-3|-|TRBJ2-3
TGTGCCAGCAGTAGTCGGGGGGCCGCCGGAGATACGCAGTATTTT
CASSSRGAAGDTQYF
>TRBD1|TRBV5-8|once|TRBJ2-5
TGTGCCAGCAGCCGCAGGGGGTACCAAGAGACCCAGTACTTC
CASSRRGYQETQYF
>TRBD2|TRBV5-1|-|TRBJ2-3
TGCGCCAGCAGCTTGGGATTATGGGCGGGGGGCAGCACAGATACGCAGTATTTT
CASSLGLWAGGSTDTQYF
>TRBD1|TRBV11-2|few|TRBJ1-1
TGTGCCAGCAGCTTCGGACAGGGTAACACTGAAGCTTTCTTT
CASSFGQGNTEAFF
>TRBD2|TRBV5-1|-|TRBJ2-1
TGCGCCAGCAGCTTAGGCGGGGGGGCGTCCTACAATGAGCAGTTCTTC
CASSLGGGASYNEQFF
>TRBD2|TRBV19|-|TRBJ2-4
TGTGCCAGTAGTTCCAGCGGGAGGGAGGCGTACTTC
CASSSSGREAYF
>TRBD1|TRBV5-1|few|TRBJ1-4
TGCGCCAGCAGCTTGACAGGGGTGTCTAATGAAAAACTGTTTTTT
CASSLTGVSNEKLFF
>TRBD1|TRBV7-9|-|TRBJ2-1
TGTGCCAGCAGCTTAAAAGGGACAGGGGTGGAAAATGAGCAGTTCTTC
CASSLKGTGVENEQFF
>-|TRBV6-5|once|TRBJ2-1
TGTGCCAGCAGCCCTTTACTCTCGAGAGAGCAGTTCTTC
CASSPLLSREQFF
>-|TRBV4-3|-|TRBJ1-5
TGCGCCAGCAGCCAAGATTTTGGGGCCGTTCAGCCCCGGCATTTT
CASSQDFGAVQPRHF
>-|TRBV6-1|-|TRBJ2-7
TGTGCCAGCAGTGGGACAGTCCCCTACGAGCAGTACTTC
CASSGTVPYEQYF
>TRBD1|TRBV5-1|once|TRBJ2-2
TGCGCCAGCAGCTCGGGACAGGTGAACACCGGGGAGCTGTTTTTT
CASSSGQVNTGELFF
>-|TRBV7-2|-|TRBJ1-1
TGTGCCAGCAGCTTAGTTCGGGGGGGGAATCCGAACACTGAAGCTTTCTTT
CASSLVRGGNPNTEAFF
>-|TRBV7-9|once|TRBJ2-1
TGTGCCAGCAGCTTATCCGCGGGCTCCTACAATGAGCAGTTCTTC
CASSLSAGSYNEQFF
>TRBD2|TRBV7-9|-|TRBJ2-1
TGTGCCAGCAGCTTAGCGTGGGCGGGGGGGCCCTACAATGAGCAGTTCTTC
CASSLAWAGGPYNEQFF
>-|TRBV27|-|TRBJ2-3
TGTGCCAGCAGTTTAGCGGGTTGGGGGGCAGATACGCAGTATTTT
CASSLAGWGADTQYF
>-|TRBV12-1|-|TRBJ2-3
TGTGCCAGCAGCCCGGGGACAGGGGGCTCAAGCACAGATACGCAGTATTTT
CASSPGTGGSSTDTQYF
>-|TRBV27|-|TRBJ1-1
TGTGCCAGTTATCCACAGGGCCCGAACACTGAAGCTTTCTTT
CASYPQGPNTEAFF
>TRBD1|TRBV7-9|-|TRBJ1-1
TGTTCCAGCAGCCTCCCACCAGGCTCCGGGACAGGGAACACTGAAGCTTTCTTT
CSSSLPPGSGTGNTEAFF
>TRBD1|TRBV6-5|-|TRBJ1-3
TGTGCCAGCAGTACCGGACAGGGAGGAAACACCATATATTTT
CASSTGQGGNTIYF
>-|TRBV7-6|-|TRBJ2-5
TGTGCCAGCAGCTTAGGCAGTCAAGAGACCCAGTACTTC
CASSLGSQETQYF
>TRBD1|TRBV19|once|TRBJ2-1
TGTGCCAGTAGTAGCGACAGGGGAGGCCCTCTCTCCGAGCAGTTCTTC
CASSSDRGGPLSEQFF
>-|TRBV7-9|-|TRBJ1-4
TGTTCCAGCAGCCACGGGGGTGAAAAACTGTTTTTT
CSSSHGGEKLFF
>-|TRBV11-2|once|TRBJ2-7
TGTGCCAGCAGCTTGGAACCGACAAGTTATGGGCAGTACTTC
CASSLEPTSYGQYF